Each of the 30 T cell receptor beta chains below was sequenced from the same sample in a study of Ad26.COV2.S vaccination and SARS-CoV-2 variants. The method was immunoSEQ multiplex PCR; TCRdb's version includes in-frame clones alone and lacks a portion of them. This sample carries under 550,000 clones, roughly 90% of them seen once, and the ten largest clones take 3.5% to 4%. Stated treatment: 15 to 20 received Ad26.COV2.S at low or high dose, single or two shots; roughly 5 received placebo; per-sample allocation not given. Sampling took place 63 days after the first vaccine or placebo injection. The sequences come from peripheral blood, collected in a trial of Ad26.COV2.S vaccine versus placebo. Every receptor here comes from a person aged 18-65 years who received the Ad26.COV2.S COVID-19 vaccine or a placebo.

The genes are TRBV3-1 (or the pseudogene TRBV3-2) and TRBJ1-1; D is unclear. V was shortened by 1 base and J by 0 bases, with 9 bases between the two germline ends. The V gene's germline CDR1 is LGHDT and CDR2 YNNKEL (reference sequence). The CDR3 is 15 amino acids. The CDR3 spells CASSQGTVVNTEAFF. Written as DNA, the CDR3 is TGTGCCAGCAGCCAAGGGACGGTAGTGAACACTGAAGCTTTCTTT.

CDR3 sequence (DNA): TGCGCCAGCATTCTGGACTTGACCACAGATACGCAGTATTTT. It codes for CASILDLTTDTQYF. The rearrangement uses TRBV5-1 and TRBJ2-3, with a tentative D call TRBD2 (5 bases). The CDR3 runs to 14 residues. CDR1 and CDR2 from the germline V gene are SGHRS and YFSETQ. V was pared by 6 bases and J by 2 bases, with 13 bases between.

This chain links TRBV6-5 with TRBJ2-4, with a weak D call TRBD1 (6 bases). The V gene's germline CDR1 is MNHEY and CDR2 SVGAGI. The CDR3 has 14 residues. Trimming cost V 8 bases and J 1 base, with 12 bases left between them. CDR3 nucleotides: TGTGCCAGCCAAAGACAGGTTGCCAAAAACATTCAGTACTTC. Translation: CASQRQVAKNIQYF.

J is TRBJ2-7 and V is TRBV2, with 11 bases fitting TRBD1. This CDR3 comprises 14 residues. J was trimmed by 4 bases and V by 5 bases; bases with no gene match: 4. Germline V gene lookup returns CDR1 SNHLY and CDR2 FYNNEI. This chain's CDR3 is CASSRDRGGYEQYF. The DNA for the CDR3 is TGTGCCAGCAGTCGGGACAGGGGGGGGTACGAGCAGTACTTC.

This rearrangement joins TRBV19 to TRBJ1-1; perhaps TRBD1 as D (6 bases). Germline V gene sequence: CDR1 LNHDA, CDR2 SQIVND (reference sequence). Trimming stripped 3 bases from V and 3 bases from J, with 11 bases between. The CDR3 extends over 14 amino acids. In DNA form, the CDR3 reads TGTGCCAGTAGTATCTCAGGGGTCGACACTGAAGCTTTCTTT. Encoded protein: CASSISGVDTEAFF.

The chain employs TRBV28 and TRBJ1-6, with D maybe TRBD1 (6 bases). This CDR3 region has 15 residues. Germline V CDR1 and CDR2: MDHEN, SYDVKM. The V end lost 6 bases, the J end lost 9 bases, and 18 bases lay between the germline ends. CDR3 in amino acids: CASRPMGAGSSPLHF. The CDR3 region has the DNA TGTGCCAGCAGACCCATGGGGGCGGGGAGTTCACCCCTCCACTTT.

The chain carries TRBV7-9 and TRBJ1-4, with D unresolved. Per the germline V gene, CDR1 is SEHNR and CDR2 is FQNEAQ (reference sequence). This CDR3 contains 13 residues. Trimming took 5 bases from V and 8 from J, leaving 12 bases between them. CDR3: CASSPKAAEKLFF. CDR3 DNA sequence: TGTGCCAGCAGCCCCAAGGCAGCGGAAAAACTGTTTTTT.

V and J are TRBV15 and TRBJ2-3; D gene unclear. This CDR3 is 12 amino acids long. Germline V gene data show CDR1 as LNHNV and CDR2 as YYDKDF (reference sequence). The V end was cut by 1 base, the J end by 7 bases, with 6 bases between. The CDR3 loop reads CATSRVANTQYF. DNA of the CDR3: TGTGCCACCAGCAGAGTAGCCAATACGCAGTATTTT. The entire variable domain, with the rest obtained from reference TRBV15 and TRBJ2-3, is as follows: DAMVIQNPRYQVTQFGKPVTLSCSQTLNHNVMYWYQQKSSQAPKLLFHYYDKDFNNEADTPDNFQSRRPNTSFCFLDIRSPGLGDTAMYLCATSRVANTQYFGPGTRLTVL.

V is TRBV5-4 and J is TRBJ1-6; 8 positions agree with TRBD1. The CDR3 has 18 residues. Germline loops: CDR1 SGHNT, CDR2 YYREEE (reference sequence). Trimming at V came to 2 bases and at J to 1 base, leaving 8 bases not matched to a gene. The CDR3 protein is CASSFRTGSLSYNSPLHF. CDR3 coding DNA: TGTGCCAGCAGCTTCCGGACAGGGAGTTTGTCCTATAATTCACCCCTCCACTTT. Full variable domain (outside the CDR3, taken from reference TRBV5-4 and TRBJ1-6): ETGVTQSPTHLIKTRGQQVTLRCSSQSGHNTVSWYQQALGQGPQFIFQYYREEENGRGNFPPRFSGLQFPNYSSELNVNALELDDSALYLCASSFRTGSLSYNSPLHFGNGTRLTVT.

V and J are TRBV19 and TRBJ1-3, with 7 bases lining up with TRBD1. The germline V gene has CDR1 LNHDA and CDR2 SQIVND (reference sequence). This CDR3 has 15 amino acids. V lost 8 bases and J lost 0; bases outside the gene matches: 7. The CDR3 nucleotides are TGTGCCAGTGGGGACAGAGGATACTCTGGAAACACCATATATTTT. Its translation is CASGDRGYSGNTIYF.

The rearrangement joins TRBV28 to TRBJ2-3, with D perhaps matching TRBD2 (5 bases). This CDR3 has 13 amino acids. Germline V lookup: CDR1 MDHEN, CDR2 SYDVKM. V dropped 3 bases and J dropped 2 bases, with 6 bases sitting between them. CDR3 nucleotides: TGTGCCAGCAGTTTCGGGATCACAGATACGCAGTATTTT. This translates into CASSFGITDTQYF. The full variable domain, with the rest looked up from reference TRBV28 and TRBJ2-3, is DVKVTQSSRYLVKRTGEKVFLECVQDMDHENMFWYRQDPGLGLRLIYFSYDVKMKEKGDIPEGYSVSREKKERFSLILESASTNQTSMYLCASSFGITDTQYFGPGTRLTVL.

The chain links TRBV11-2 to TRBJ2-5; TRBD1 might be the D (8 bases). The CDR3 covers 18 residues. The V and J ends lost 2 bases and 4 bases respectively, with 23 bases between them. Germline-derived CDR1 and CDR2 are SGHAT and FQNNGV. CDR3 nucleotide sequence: TGTGCCAGCAGCTTACTGGCGCGACAGGGGAGGGCTCGAGAGACCCAGTACTTC. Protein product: CASSLLARQGRARETQYF. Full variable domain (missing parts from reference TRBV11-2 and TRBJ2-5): EAGVAQSPRYKIIEKRQSVAFWCNPISGHATLYWYQQILGQGPKLLIQFQNNGVVDDSQLPKDRFSAERLKGVDSTLKIQPAKLEDSAVYLCASSLLARQGRARETQYFGPGTRLLVL.

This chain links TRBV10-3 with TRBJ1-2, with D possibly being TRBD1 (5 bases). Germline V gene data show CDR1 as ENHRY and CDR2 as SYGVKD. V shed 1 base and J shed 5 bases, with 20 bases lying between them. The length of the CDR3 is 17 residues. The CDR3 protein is CAISEWMRDLKTYGYTF. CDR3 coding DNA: TGTGCCATCAGTGAGTGGATGAGGGACCTGAAAACTTATGGCTACACCTTC.

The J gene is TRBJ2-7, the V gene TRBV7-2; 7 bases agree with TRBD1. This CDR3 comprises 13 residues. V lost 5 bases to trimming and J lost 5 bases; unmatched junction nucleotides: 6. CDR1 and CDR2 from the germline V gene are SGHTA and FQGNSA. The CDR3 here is CASSPDRVHEQYF. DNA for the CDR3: TGTGCCAGCAGCCCAGACAGGGTCCACGAGCAGTACTTC.

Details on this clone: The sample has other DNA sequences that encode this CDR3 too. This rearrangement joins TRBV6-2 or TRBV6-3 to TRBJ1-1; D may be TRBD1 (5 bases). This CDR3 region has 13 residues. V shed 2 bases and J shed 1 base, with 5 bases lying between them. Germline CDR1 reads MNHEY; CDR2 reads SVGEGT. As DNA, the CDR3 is TGTGCCAGCAGTTACGGGGGGAACACTGAAGCTTTCTTT. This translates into CASSYGGNTEAFF.

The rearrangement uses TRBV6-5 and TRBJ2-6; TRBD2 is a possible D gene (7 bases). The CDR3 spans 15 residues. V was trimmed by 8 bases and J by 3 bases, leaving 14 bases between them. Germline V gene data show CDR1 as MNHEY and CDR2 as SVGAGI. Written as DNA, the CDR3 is TGTGCCAGCCTACAGGGAGGGAGTGGGGCCAACGTCCTGACTTTC. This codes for CASLQGGSGANVLTF.

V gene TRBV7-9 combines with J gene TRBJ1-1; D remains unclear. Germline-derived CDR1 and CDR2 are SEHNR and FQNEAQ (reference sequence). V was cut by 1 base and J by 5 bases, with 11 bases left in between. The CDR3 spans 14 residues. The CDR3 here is CASSLGAESTEAFF. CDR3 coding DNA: TGTGCCAGCAGCTTAGGGGCAGAAAGTACTGAAGCTTTCTTT.

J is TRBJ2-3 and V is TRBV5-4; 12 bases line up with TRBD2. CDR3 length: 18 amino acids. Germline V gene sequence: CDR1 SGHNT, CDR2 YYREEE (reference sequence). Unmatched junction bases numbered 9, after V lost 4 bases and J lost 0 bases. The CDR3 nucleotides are TGTGCCAGCAGCGCCGGACTAGCGGGGAGCCTAAGCACAGATACGCAGTATTTT. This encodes CASSAGLAGSLSTDTQYF.

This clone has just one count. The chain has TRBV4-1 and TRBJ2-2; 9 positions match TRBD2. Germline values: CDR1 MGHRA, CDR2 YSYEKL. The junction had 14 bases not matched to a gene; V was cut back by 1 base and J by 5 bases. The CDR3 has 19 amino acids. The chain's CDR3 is CASSQGRGRGAQGTGELFF. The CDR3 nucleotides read TGCGCCAGCAGCCAAGGGCGCGGGAGGGGCGCGCAAGGGACCGGGGAGCTGTTTTTT.

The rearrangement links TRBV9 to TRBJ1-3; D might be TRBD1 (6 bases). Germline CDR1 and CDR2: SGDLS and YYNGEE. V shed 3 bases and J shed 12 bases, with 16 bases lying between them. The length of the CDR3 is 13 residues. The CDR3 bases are TGTGCCAGCAGCGCGGGGGCTGGGGGCGGCATATATTTT. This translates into CASSAGAGGGIYF.

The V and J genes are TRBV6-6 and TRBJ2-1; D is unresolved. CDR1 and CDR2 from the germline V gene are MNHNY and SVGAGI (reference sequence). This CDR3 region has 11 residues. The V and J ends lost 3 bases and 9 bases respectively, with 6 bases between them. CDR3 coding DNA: TGTGCCAGCAGTTATATGGGTGAGCAGTTCTTC. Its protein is CASSYMGEQFF.

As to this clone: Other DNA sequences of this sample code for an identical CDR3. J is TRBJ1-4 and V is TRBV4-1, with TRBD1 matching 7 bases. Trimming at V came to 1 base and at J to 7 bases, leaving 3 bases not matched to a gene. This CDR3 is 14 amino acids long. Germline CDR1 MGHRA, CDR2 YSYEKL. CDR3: CASSQVTGVEKLFF. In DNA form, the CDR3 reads TGCGCCAGCAGCCAAGTAACAGGGGTTGAAAAACTGTTTTTT.

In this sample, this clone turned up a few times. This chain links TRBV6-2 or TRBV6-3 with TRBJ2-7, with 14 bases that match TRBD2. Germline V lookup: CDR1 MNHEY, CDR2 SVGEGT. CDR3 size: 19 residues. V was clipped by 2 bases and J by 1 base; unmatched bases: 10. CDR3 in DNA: TGTGCCAGCAGTTACCCCGGACTAGCGGGGGGCCTCGGTTCCTACGAGCAGTACTTC. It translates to CASSYPGLAGGLGSYEQYF.

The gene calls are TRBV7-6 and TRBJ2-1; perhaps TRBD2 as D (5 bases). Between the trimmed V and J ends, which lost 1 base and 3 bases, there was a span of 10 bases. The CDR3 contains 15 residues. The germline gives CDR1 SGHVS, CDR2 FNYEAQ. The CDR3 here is CASSLDPGFYNEQFF. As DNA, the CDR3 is TGTGCCAGCAGCTTAGATCCGGGGTTCTACAATGAGCAGTTCTTC.

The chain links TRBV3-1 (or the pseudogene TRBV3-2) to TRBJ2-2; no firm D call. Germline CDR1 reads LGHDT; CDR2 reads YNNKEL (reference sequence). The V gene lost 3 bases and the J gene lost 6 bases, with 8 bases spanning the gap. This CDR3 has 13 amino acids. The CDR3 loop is CASSQGWAGELFF. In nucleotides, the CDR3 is TGTGCCAGCAGCCAGGGGTGGGCCGGGGAGCTGTTTTTT.

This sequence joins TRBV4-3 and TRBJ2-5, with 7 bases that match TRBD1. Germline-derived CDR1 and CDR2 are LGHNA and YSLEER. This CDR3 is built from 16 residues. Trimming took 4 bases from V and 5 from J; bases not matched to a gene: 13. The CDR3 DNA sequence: TGCGCCAGCAGCCCAGGGCCGACAGGGTCAGGGGAGACCCAGTACTTC. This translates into CASSPGPTGSGETQYF.

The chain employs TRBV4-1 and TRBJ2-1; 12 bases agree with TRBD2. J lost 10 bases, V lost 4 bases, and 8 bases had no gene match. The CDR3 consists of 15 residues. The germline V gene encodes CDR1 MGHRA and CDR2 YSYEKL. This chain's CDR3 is CASSLGGLAGFEQFF. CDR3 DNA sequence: TGCGCCAGCAGCCTCGGAGGACTAGCGGGGTTCGAGCAGTTCTTC.

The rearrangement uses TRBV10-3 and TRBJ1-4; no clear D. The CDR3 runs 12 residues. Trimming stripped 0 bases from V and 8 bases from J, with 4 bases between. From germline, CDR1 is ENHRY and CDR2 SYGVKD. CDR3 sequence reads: CAISESGEKLFF. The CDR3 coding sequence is TGTGCCATCAGTGAGTCGGGGGAAAAACTGTTTTTT.

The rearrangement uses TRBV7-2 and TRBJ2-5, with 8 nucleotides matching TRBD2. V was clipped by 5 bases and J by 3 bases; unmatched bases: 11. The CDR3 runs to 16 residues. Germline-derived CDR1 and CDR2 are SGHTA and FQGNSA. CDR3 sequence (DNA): TGTGCCAGCAGCCCCTTAAGCGGGGGCGCGGAAGAGACCCAGTACTTC. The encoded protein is CASSPLSGGAEETQYF.

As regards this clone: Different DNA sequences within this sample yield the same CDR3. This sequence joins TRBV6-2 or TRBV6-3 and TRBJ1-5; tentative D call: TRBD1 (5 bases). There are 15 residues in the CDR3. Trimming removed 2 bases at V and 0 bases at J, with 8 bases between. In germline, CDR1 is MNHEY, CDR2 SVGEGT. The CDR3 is CASSYRGYSNQPQHF. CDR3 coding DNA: TGTGCCAGCAGTTACAGGGGTTATAGCAATCAGCCCCAGCATTTT.